This TCR beta chain was sequenced for a study of regulatory T cells in long-lasting Graves disease (dated by TCRdb to the early 2020s). In terms of the full investigation: In the newly diagnosed Graves' disease group, patients had been taking antithyroid drugs for less than 3 months. This study used TCR sequencing and RNA sequencing of peripheral blood to compare persistent Graves' disease patients against newly diagnosed Graves' disease patients. The study was conducted in China and was registered as a clinical trial. A total of approximately 35 samples underwent TCR sequencing: roughly 13 from persistent and roughly 20 from newly diagnosed Graves' disease patients. Study-level results and caveats: The small sample size was acknowledged by the authors as a limitation that may reduce accuracy. Persistent Graves' disease patients showed lower TCR Shannon entropy and fewer highly expanded clones than newly diagnosed patients, suggesting clonal expansion. More public clonotypes were shared among persistent patients (around 3,000) than among newly diagnosed patients (just under 1,000). Sequencing and analysis were restricted to the TCR beta chain. TRBV28, TRBJ1-2 and TRBJ2-5 were preferentially used in persistent disease, while TRBV20-1 and TRBJ2-1 were favored in newly diagnosed disease. The study examined only peripheral blood because the primary lesion, thyroid tissue, could not be accessed.

In light of the paper, this sample's time point label describes: newly diagnosed GD, antithyroid drugs for less than 3 months. For both TCR sequencing and RNA sequencing, RNA was extracted from PBMCs using TRIzol. The diagnosis of Graves' disease was made according to American Thyroid Association guidelines. Recruitment of patients was carried out at an endocrinology department in Xi'an, China. From each patient, around 9.3 milliliters of peripheral blood was collected into an EDTA anticoagulant tube. PBMCs were isolated by Ficoll Paque Plus density gradient separation without further T cell sorting. An Agilent 2100 Bioanalyzer and agarose gel were used to check RNA quality, while a NanoDrop 2000 measured RNA concentration. About this clonotype: What antigen it recognizes has not been identified. No base qualities exist here, and no much larger clone lies one base off it.

The library was produced with multiplex PCR. These reads were obtained on an Illumina HiSeq 4000. CDR3 regions were amplified by Arm-PCR with iRepertoire HTBI primers to construct TCR beta libraries. Before sequencing, the PCR products went through gel purification. On the study's bioinformatics: Across samples, 62 TRBV and 13 to 15 TRBJ segments were identified and used for gene usage analysis of CDR3 amino acid clonotypes. COPE and FqMerger were used to merge the filtered high-quality paired reads into contigs. BLAST was used to align contigs to IMGT TRBV, TRBD and TRBJ reference genes, and CDR3 was defined according to IMGT. Any clonotype with a frequency above 0.1% was counted as a highly expanded clone. Shannon entropy served as the measure of repertoire diversity, while the Gini coefficient captured V-J evenness. A clonotype found in more than one individual was treated as public. Using fastp at Q25 and MiXCR, TCRdb reprocessed the public reads and kept productive beta chains. Rows merge per CDR3 protein into single entries with the most common DNA and genes. The authors' filters were not applied to this entry. The sample table records about 330,000 distinct CDR3 sequences; around 15% of these occur just once. The ten largest make up roughly a fifth of the sample.

Reading from cysteine to phenylalanine, the CDR3 counts 12 amino acids. Kept here is only the CDR3 DNA, which spans 36 bases and is read in frame from base 1. From the germline V gene, CDR1 is MDHEN and CDR2 is SYDVKM. Deletion took 8 bases off V and 6 bases off J, with a span of 12 bases between the germline ends. These data were also filed under a second study, of T cells in Graves' hyperthyroidism and ophthalmopathy. As described in the second report: Stable Graves' hyperthyroidism was defined as the absence of progression to ophthalmopathy over 18 months of follow-up. Hyperthyroidism patients were newly diagnosed, with disease duration under 2 months, and aged 18 to 65 years. The study excluded patients with uncontrolled infections, other autoimmune diseases, pregnancy or lactation. Diagnoses relied on clinical symptoms, serum thyroxine and TRAb, thyroid ultrasound and orbital computed tomography. For the first round of RT-PCR on the TCR CDR3, the HTBI primer set was used together with the Qiagen OneStep RT-PCR kit. Blood samples also contained most of the expanded thyroid clonotypes (frequency above 0.001), which suggests that blood repertoires may reflect thyroid immune responses. A model built on a 13 V-J signature distinguished ophthalmopathy from stable hyperthyroidism, reaching 85% to 90% sensitivity and about 81% specificity in cross-validation and 80%/75% in testing. During validation, the model predicted progression to ophthalmopathy a median of roughly six months ahead of onset, with almost 71% sensitivity and under 85% specificity. To identify TCR V-J signatures that set the groups apart, the researchers used a discovery cohort of roughly 100 patients, made up of roughly 40 with Graves' ophthalmopathy and some 55 with stable Graves' hyperthyroidism. Prospective prediction of ophthalmopathy was tested in an independent validation cohort consisting of 18 to 20 hyperthyroidism patients and approximately 16 patients who later progressed to ophthalmopathy. For training and testing, the roughly 100 patients in the discovery cohort were randomly divided in a 7:3 ratio. The study also compared thyroid tissue and blood T-cell repertoires from 6 or 7 Graves' hyperthyroidism patients. After blood sampling, hyperthyroidism patients were treated with methimazole at a starting dose of 30 mg daily, and ophthalmopathy patients were treated with high-dose intravenous methylprednisolone. A second multiplex PCR round built the libraries, followed by size selection and purification. The libraries were sequenced on an Illumina HiSeq2000 using paired-end 100 bp reads. SOAPnuke was used to process the raw data, throwing out any read that contained adapters or uncalled bases, had a mean Phred below 15, or lacked an exact constant-primer or identifier match. COPE v1.2.5 was used to merge the high-quality paired reads, and each unique nucleotide sequence was defined as a clonotype. MiTCR v1.1 was used to align clonotypes to the IMGT TRBV, TRBD and TRBJ reference segments. Only V-J combinations with frequency above 0.0001, covering about 99% of repertoires, were analysed. The TCS score was defined as F50 (clonal expansion) divided by E x V (chaos), with BLOSUM62-based TCRdist calculated between CDR3 peptides within each V-J. Welch's t-statistics and random forest reduced roughly 530 V-J features to some 14, which were used in a naive Bayes classifier (R e1071). No statistical method was used to set the sample size in advance, and investigators knew the group allocation. The paper describes TCR Vbeta CDR3 sequencing of 140 or so peripheral blood samples, made up of approximately 40 ophthalmopathy patients, around 78 hyperthyroidism patients and some 17 progressor patients.

The starting material was peripheral blood mononuclear cells (PBMCs), obtained at new diagnosis, from a patient treated with antithyroid drugs. The receptor was derived from a woman between 18 and 29 years old with Graves disease. Donor details come from another sample of the same person, matched by shared clones. The rearrangement joined TRBV28 to TRBJ2-3, with the D segment possibly TRBD1 or TRBD2, each aligning over 6 bases. The CDR3 reads CASRRGVDTQYF. The nucleotide sequence reads as follows: TGTGCCAGCCGAAGGGGGGTGGATACGCAGTATTTT.